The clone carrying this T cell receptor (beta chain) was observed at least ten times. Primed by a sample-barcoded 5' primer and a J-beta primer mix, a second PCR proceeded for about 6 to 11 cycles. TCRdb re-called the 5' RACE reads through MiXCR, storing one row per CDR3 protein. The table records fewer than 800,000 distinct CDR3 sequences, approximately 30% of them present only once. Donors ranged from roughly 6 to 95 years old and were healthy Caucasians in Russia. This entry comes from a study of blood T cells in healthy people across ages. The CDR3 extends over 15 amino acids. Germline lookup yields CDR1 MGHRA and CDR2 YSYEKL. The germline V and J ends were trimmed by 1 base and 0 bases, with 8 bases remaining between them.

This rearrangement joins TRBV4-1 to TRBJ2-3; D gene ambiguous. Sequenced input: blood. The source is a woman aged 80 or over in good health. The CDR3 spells CASSQVDGSTDTQYF. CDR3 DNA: TGCGCCAGCAGCCAAGTGGACGGGAGCACAGATACGCAGTATTTT.